This section outlines one T cell receptor beta chain sequence together with its context. The target antigen is unknown. Other DNA sequences within the sample encode an identical CDR3. Here immunoSEQ multiplex PCR was the method, and the copy in TCRdb shows in-frame clones only, minus some. The sample holds approximately 2.4 million clones, roughly 95% seen once. The data were taken from a study of shared clonotypes between healthy human individuals. Overall study: Each donor's CD4 naive and CD4 memory cells filled three plates apiece, CD8 naive two, and CD8 memory one.

Study results and limitations: What limited the represented genetic and exposure-history diversity was the small number of donors. Incomplete sequencing of sorted subsets was indicated by rarefaction despite large depth.

V lost 3 bases and J 2 bases, leaving 7 bases between the germline ends. Germline assignment: CDR1 MNHEY and CDR2 SMNVEV (reference sequence). The CDR3 runs 13 residues. This TCR was sampled from a young man in good health. The sequencing sample was made of naive CD4+ T cells sorted from blood. The subset was: CD45RA+ positively selected. The chain combines TRBV27 with TRBJ1-2; the D gene is possibly TRBD1 (5 bases). CDR3 in amino acids: CASSFRGNYGYTF. For the CDR3, the DNA is TGTGCCAGCAGTTTTAGGGGAAACTATGGCTACACCTTC.